What follows are 19 T cell receptor beta chains derived from one specimen sequenced in a study of cytomegalovirus exposure and HLA in healthy donors. The primer mix had 60 Vbeta and 13 Jbeta primers. This table comes from immunoSEQ multiplex PCR, and its TCRdb copy is limited to in-frame clones, with some not included. The repertoire includes approximately 170,000 clones, 80% of them detected once, and about 9.1% sits in the top ten. The sequencing input was PBMCs. These receptors were collected from a man between 18 and 35 years old in good health and CMV-seropositive.

This rearrangement joins TRBV4-1 to TRBJ2-7; D possibly corresponds to TRBD2 (6 bases). Trimming stripped 4 bases from V and 3 bases from J, with 13 bases between. The CDR3 is 14 residues long. In germline, CDR1 is MGHRA, CDR2 YSYEKL. The CDR3 bases are TGCGCCAGCAGCCCAAGAGCGACTAGCTACGAGCAGTACTTC. This gives the protein CASSPRATSYEQYF.

The chain couples TRBV4-3 to TRBJ2-3; no clear D gene. This CDR3 spans 14 amino acids. The V end was cut by 1 base, the J end by 5 bases, with 10 bases between. Germline CDR1 and CDR2: LGHNA and YSLEER. The CDR3 protein is CASSQVSERDTQYF. DNA for the CDR3: TGCGCCAGCAGCCAAGTTAGTGAGCGAGATACGCAGTATTTT.

V usage is TRBV2 and J usage is TRBJ2-2, with D possibly matching TRBD2 (6 bases). V lost 4 bases and J 3 bases, leaving 6 bases between the germline ends. From germline, CDR1 is SNHLY and CDR2 FYNNEI. This CDR3 is built from 13 residues. The CDR3 protein is CASSGGDTGELFF. CDR3 DNA sequence: TGTGCCAGCAGTGGCGGGGACACCGGGGAGCTGTTTTTT.

The chain couples TRBV6-4 to TRBJ2-6; no definite D call. V lost 3 bases and J 0 bases, leaving 6 bases between the germline ends. This CDR3 spans 15 amino acids. Germline-derived CDR1 and CDR2 are MRHNA and SNTAGT. DNA of the CDR3: TGTGCCAGCAGTGAACCGAGCTCTGGGGCCAACGTCCTGACTTTC. This gives the protein CASSEPSSGANVLTF.

This chain connects TRBV28 to TRBJ1-4; 7 nucleotides match TRBD1. This CDR3 comprises 15 residues. V lost 4 bases and J lost 5; bases outside the gene matches: 7. Germline-derived CDR1 and CDR2 are MDHEN and SYDVKM. In DNA, the CDR3 is TGTGCCAGCAGTTCACTGACAGGGTTAAATGAAAAACTGTTTTTT. As protein: CASSSLTGLNEKLFF.

A single count supports this clone. In nucleotides, the CDR3 is TGTGCCAGCAGCTTGGGACTAGCGGGAGACCTAGCCAAAAACATTCAGTACTTC. This sequence encodes CASSLGLAGDLAKNIQYF. V and J are TRBV7-2 and TRBJ2-4, with TRBD2 matching 14 bases. V was pared by 3 bases and J by 0 bases, with 4 bases of the junction left unmatched. Per the germline V gene, CDR1 is SGHTA and CDR2 is FQGNSA. The CDR3 covers 18 residues.

This chain connects TRBV9 to TRBJ1-5; D possibly corresponds to TRBD1 (6 bases). Germline V gives CDR1 SGDLS, CDR2 YYNGEE. This CDR3 region has 16 residues. V lost 0 bases, J lost 1 base, and 11 bases lay in between. The DNA of the CDR3 is TGTGCCAGCAGCGTAGATGGGGGGGGCAGCAATCAGCCCCAGCATTTT. Translating gives CASSVDGGGSNQPQHF.

The chain uses TRBV27 and TRBJ2-3; no clear D. In germline, CDR1 is MNHEY, CDR2 SMNVEV (reference sequence). Trimming took off 5 bases at V and 2 bases at J, with 8 bases between the two ends. CDR3 size: 13 residues. The CDR3 reads CASSATATDTQYF. Written as DNA, the CDR3 is TGTGCCAGCAGTGCCACAGCCACAGATACGCAGTATTTT.

This clone was seen a few times. The chain employs TRBV11-3 and TRBJ1-3; D is ambiguous. Germline values: CDR1 SGHNT, CDR2 YENEEA. The CDR3 length is 13 residues. Trimming shortened V by 4 bases and J by 3 bases, and 7 bases separated the two germline ends. For the CDR3, the DNA is TGTGCCAGCAGCTACGCCTATGGAAACACCATATATTTT. Translation gives CASSYAYGNTIYF.

This chain uses TRBV6-1 with TRBJ1-2; no definite D call. The CDR3 totals 13 residues. Trimming stripped 6 bases from V and 8 bases from J, with 16 bases between. Germline V gene data show CDR1 as MNHNS and CDR2 as SASEGT. The chain's CDR3 is CASRLGVGGGYTF. The CDR3 DNA is TGTGCCAGCAGACTCGGGGTCGGCGGGGGCTACACCTTC.

The V call is TRBV14, the J call TRBJ1-1; D gene uncertain. Germline CDR1 is SGHDN and CDR2 is FVKESK. V lost 0 bases, J lost 6 bases, and 8 bases lay in between. The CDR3 is made up of 13 amino acids. CDR3 region: CASSQEGVPEAFF. In DNA form, the CDR3 reads TGTGCCAGCAGCCAAGAGGGAGTCCCTGAAGCTTTCTTT.

The chain joins TRBV9 to TRBJ2-3; D not resolved. The CDR3 has 13 amino acids. From germline, CDR1 is SGDLS and CDR2 YYNGEE. The V end lost 6 bases, the J end lost 1 base, and 9 bases lay between the germline ends. The CDR3 protein is CASNILGTDTQYF. The DNA for the CDR3 is TGTGCCAGCAACATTCTGGGCACAGATACGCAGTATTTT.

V and J are TRBV9 and TRBJ2-1; no clear D gene. The V end was cut by 3 bases, the J end by 0 bases, with 10 bases between. The germline gives CDR1 SGDLS, CDR2 YYNGEE. This CDR3 has 15 amino acids. The CDR3 bases are TGTGCCAGCAGCGGACGGTCAGGCTCCTACAATGAGCAGTTCTTC. Protein: CASSGRSGSYNEQFF.

The CDR3 reads CASSARFDEQFF. CDR3 in DNA: TGTGCCAGCAGCGCCAGGTTTGATGAGCAGTTCTTC. The chain recombines TRBV9 with TRBJ2-1; no clear D. Trimming took off 3 bases at V and 8 bases at J, with 9 bases between the two ends. The germline CDR1 and CDR2 sequences are SGDLS and YYNGEE. The CDR3 contains 12 residues.

The rearrangement links TRBV6-5 to TRBJ1-5; D is unclear. Germline V gives CDR1 MNHEY, CDR2 SVGAGI. This CDR3 is 15 amino acids long. V was pared by 4 bases and J by 2 bases, with 12 bases between. The CDR3 coding sequence is TGTGCCAGCAGTTGGAGGGTAGCGGGCAATCAGCCCCAGCATTTT. As protein: CASSWRVAGNQPQHF.

The V gene is TRBV19, the J gene TRBJ1-2; D uncertain. The V gene lost 4 bases and the J gene lost 1 base, with 4 bases spanning the gap. In germline, CDR1 is LNHDA, CDR2 SQIVND (reference sequence). CDR3 size: 12 residues. CDR3 protein: CASSTLNYGYTF. The CDR3 coding sequence is TGTGCCAGTAGTACCCTTAACTATGGCTACACCTTC.

The chain recombines TRBV30 with TRBJ1-1; weak D call: TRBD1 (5 bases). Germline V gene lookup returns CDR1 GTSNPN and CDR2 SVGIG (reference sequence). V was clipped by 0 bases and J by 4 bases, with 12 bases between them. The CDR3 sequence is 14 residues long. The CDR3 coding sequence is TGTGCCTGGAGTGTTAGGGGCGCCTCCACTGAAGCTTTCTTT. Residues: CAWSVRGASTEAFF.

This chain connects TRBV6-1 to TRBJ2-1, with 12 bases matching TRBD1. This CDR3 has 15 amino acids. J gave up 6 bases and V 6 bases, and 6 bases lay outside the gene matches. Germline values: CDR1 MNHNS, CDR2 SASEGT. The CDR3 bases are TGTGCCAGCAGACCCGGGACAGGGGGCTTCAATGAGCAGTTCTTC. Translating it yields CASRPGTGGFNEQFF.

V usage is TRBV27 and J usage is TRBJ1-6; D is possibly TRBD1 (6 bases). This CDR3 is built from 12 residues. Germline CDR1 reads MNHEY; CDR2 reads SMNVEV (reference sequence). V was trimmed by 4 bases and J by 14 bases, leaving 12 bases between them. This CDR3 reads CASSSDQGSLHF. The CDR3, as DNA: TGTGCCAGCAGTTCAGACCAGGGGTCCCTCCACTTT.